This record looks at one T cell receptor (beta chain) sequence and its context. Libraries were prepared by immunoSEQ multiplex PCR; TCRdb keeps only in-frame clonotypes and omits some of them. Here the sample spans under 450,000 clones, more than 85% being singletons. The sample comes from a study of blood T cell repertoires in COVID-19. V was shortened by 4 bases and J by 3 bases, with 13 bases between the two germline ends. The germline CDR1 and CDR2 sequences are KGHSH and LQKENI. The CDR3 covers 14 residues. Material for sequencing was PBMCs or T cells enriched from blood (not recorded which). The receptor was derived from a woman aged 30 to 39 who had recovered from COVID-19. The chain carries TRBV18 and TRBJ2-7; TRBD2 is a possible D gene (5 bases). DNA for the CDR3: TGTGCCAGCTCACGAGCTGGAGGCAGCTACGAGCAGTACTTC. It yields the protein CASSRAGGSYEQYF.